These 26 T cell receptor beta chains were all obtained from the same sample, sequenced in a study of cytomegalovirus exposure and HLA in healthy donors. The PCR used 60 Vbeta and 13 Jbeta primers. Assay: immunoSEQ multiplex PCR; the TCRdb copy retains only in-frame clones and omits some. The profile covers under 200,000 clones, with 76% appearing a single time and 1.2% to 1.5% taken by the ten largest. Sequencing was performed on PBMCs. The receptors here all came from a man in his fifties or sixties in good health and CMV-seronegative.

V gene TRBV7-2 combines with J gene TRBJ2-5, with TRBD1 as a possible D gene (6 bases). CDR1 and CDR2 (germline): SGHTA, FQGNSA. This CDR3 is built from 16 residues. V dropped 5 bases and J dropped 2 bases, with 18 bases sitting between them. The CDR3 is CASSPLRLQGQETQYF. CDR3 coding DNA: TGTGCCAGCAGCCCACTACGACTACAGGGACAAGAGACCCAGTACTTC. Full variable domain (rest looked up from reference TRBV7-2 and TRBJ2-5): GAGVSQSPSNKVTEKGKDVELRCDPISGHTALYWYRQSLGQGLEFLIYFQGNSAPDKSGLPSDRFSAERTGGSVSTLTIQRTQQEDSAVYLCASSPLRLQGQETQYFGPGTRLLVL.

This chain connects TRBV29-1 to TRBJ2-3, with D possibly being TRBD1 (5 bases). Looked up from germline, CDR1 is SQVTM and CDR2 is ANQGSEA. CDR3 length: 13 amino acids. V shed 4 bases and J shed 1 base, with 9 bases lying between them. CDR3 region: CSVAQGGTDTQYF. In nucleotides, the CDR3 is TGCAGCGTTGCCCAGGGTGGCACAGATACGCAGTATTTT.

The chain carries TRBV7-7 and TRBJ2-5, with D tentatively TRBD1 (6 bases). The CDR3 loop spans 13 amino acids. Per the germline V gene, CDR1 is SSHAT and CDR2 is FNYEAQ (reference sequence). Trimming shortened V by 3 bases and J by 2 bases, and 7 bases separated the two germline ends. For the CDR3, the DNA is TGTGCCAGCAGCTTCGGACAGCAAGAGACCCAGTACTTC. Amino acid sequence: CASSFGQQETQYF. Full variable domain (missing parts from reference TRBV7-7 and TRBJ2-5): GAGVSQSPRYKVTKRGQDVTLRCDPISSHATLYWYQQALGQGPEFLTYFNYEAQPDKSGLPSDRFSAERPEGSISTLTIQRTEQRDSAMYRCASSFGQQETQYFGPGTRLLVL.

The J gene is TRBJ1-2, the V gene TRBV5-5; D perhaps matches TRBD1 (6 bases). The germline V and J ends were trimmed by 4 bases and 12 bases, with 22 bases remaining between them. The CDR3 consists of 14 residues. Germline V gives CDR1 SGHKS, CDR2 YYEKEE (reference sequence). The CDR3 here is CASSPPPRGSRDTF. The CDR3, as DNA: TGTGCCAGCAGCCCCCCGCCAAGGGGGTCCAGGGACACCTTC.

The chain has TRBV7-9 and TRBJ1-5; D may be TRBD1 (5 bases). CDR1 is SEHNR and CDR2 is FQNEAQ in the germline V gene (reference sequence). The CDR3 is made up of 14 amino acids. V lost 7 bases and J 3 bases, leaving 13 bases between the germline ends. The CDR3 is CASNQGGSNQPQHF. The CDR3 DNA is TGTGCCAGCAATCAGGGAGGGTCCAATCAGCCCCAGCATTTT.

CDR3: CASSIKGDPTFHEQYF. As DNA, the CDR3 is TGTGCCAGCAGCATCAAGGGGGATCCTACTTTCCACGAGCAGTACTTC. The chain joins TRBV5-4 to TRBJ2-7, with D maybe TRBD1 (6 bases). The CDR3 totals 16 residues. Trimming took off 4 bases at V and 5 bases at J, with 22 bases between the two ends. Germline V gene sequence: CDR1 SGHNT, CDR2 YYREEE (reference sequence).

The table lists this clone with a few counts. Other DNA sequences in this specimen translate into the identical CDR3. J is TRBJ2-5 and V is TRBV9; tentatively, D is TRBD2 (6 bases). CDR1 and CDR2 (germline): SGDLS, YYNGEE. V lost 2 bases, J lost 5 bases, and 16 bases lay in between. The CDR3 covers 15 residues. This CDR3 reads CASSVGHTSGETQYF. The CDR3 nucleotides are TGTGCCAGCAGCGTGGGGCATACGAGCGGGGAGACCCAGTACTTC.

The V and J genes are TRBV30 and TRBJ2-1; TRBD2 agrees at 11 bases. The germline V gene encodes CDR1 GTSNPN and CDR2 SVGIG (reference sequence). With V trimmed by 5 bases and J by 5 bases, 8 bases remained unmatched. This CDR3 spans 15 amino acids. This CDR3 reads CAWWVAGGNNNEQFF. In DNA, the CDR3 is TGTGCCTGGTGGGTAGCGGGGGGGAATAACAATGAGCAGTTCTTC.

The V call is TRBV30, the J call TRBJ1-5; D uncertain. The germline gives CDR1 GTSNPN, CDR2 SVGIG (reference sequence). The CDR3 contains 13 residues. V was pared by 2 bases and J by 5 bases, with 10 bases between. Here the CDR3 reads CAWSRGRHQPQHF. CDR3 nucleotide sequence: TGTGCCTGGAGTCGAGGGAGACATCAGCCCCAGCATTTT.

The chain combines TRBV28 with TRBJ1-5; the match to TRBD1 covers 8 bases. The V gene's germline CDR1 is MDHEN and CDR2 SYDVKM. V lost 6 bases to trimming and J lost 3 bases; unmatched junction nucleotides: 10. CDR3 length equals 16 residues. The CDR3 region is CASSSGGTGPNQPQHF. The CDR3 DNA sequence: TGTGCCAGCAGCAGCGGGGGGACAGGCCCCAATCAGCCCCAGCATTTT.

This chain links TRBV30 with TRBJ2-5; 7 nucleotides align to TRBD2. Losses at the gene ends were 0 bases for V and 5 bases for J; bases not matched to a gene: 6. This CDR3 contains 14 residues. CDR1 and CDR2 (germline): GTSNPN, SVGIG (reference sequence). CDR3 loop: CAWSVSRDYETQYF. Here the CDR3 DNA reads TGTGCCTGGAGTGTATCCAGGGACTACGAGACCCAGTACTTC.

This chain connects TRBV7-2 to TRBJ1-4; D ambiguous. V lost 5 bases, J lost 2 bases, and 12 bases lay in between. Germline V lookup: CDR1 SGHTA, CDR2 FQGNSA. The CDR3 has 15 amino acids. The CDR3 protein is CASSPGSTTNEKLFF. Written as DNA, the CDR3 is TGTGCCAGCAGCCCCGGGTCGACCACTAATGAAAAACTGTTTTTT.

Remarks on this clone: Other DNA sequences in this specimen translate into the identical CDR3. The chain uses TRBV7-3 and TRBJ2-2, with a weak D call TRBD2 (6 bases). In germline, CDR1 is SGHTA, CDR2 FQGTGA. V was clipped by 5 bases and J by 4 bases, with 14 bases between them. The CDR3 contains 15 residues. The CDR3 reads CASSTSQGGTGELFF. The CDR3 DNA reads TGTGCCAGCAGCACGAGTCAGGGAGGCACCGGGGAGCTGTTTTTT. Drawing the rest from reference TRBV7-3 and TRBJ2-2, the complete variable domain is GAGVSQTPSNKVTEKGKYVELRCDPISGHTALYWYRQSLGQGPEFLIYFQGTGAADDSGLPNDRFFAVRPEGSVSTLKIQRTERGDSAVYLCASSTSQGGTGELFFGEGSRLTVL.

The chain has TRBV5-4 and TRBJ2-7; tentative D call: TRBD2 (6 bases). Trimming cost V 3 bases and J 6 bases, with 13 bases left between them. CDR3 length equals 13 residues. CDR1 SGHNT and CDR2 YYREEE come from the germline V gene (reference sequence). In nucleotides, the CDR3 is TGTGCCAGCAGCTCCCGGGAGTTAGCCGAGCAGTACTTC. It translates to CASSSRELAEQYF.

This sequence joins TRBV30 and TRBJ2-7, with no clear D. V was cut by 0 bases and J by 5 bases, with 8 bases left in between. Looked up from germline, CDR1 is GTSNPN and CDR2 is SVGIG (reference sequence). The length of the CDR3 is 12 residues. The CDR3 DNA is TGTGCCTGGAGTGTTCTGTCTCACGAGCAGTACTTC. Amino acids: CAWSVLSHEQYF.

Only one count was recorded for this clone. The chain is built from TRBV11-3 and TRBJ1-3; D not certain. The germline V gene has CDR1 SGHNT and CDR2 YENEEA. V lost 2 bases and J lost 2, with 10 bases in between. CDR3 size: 15 residues. The CDR3 region is CASSLNGLTGNTIYF. CDR3 sequence (DNA): TGTGCCAGCAGCTTAAACGGGTTGACTGGAAACACCATATATTTT.

The rearrangement links TRBV6-1 to TRBJ2-5; the match to TRBD2 covers 7 bases. CDR3 length: 17 amino acids. V lost 0 bases, J lost 2 bases, and 9 bases stayed unmatched. Germline values: CDR1 MNHNS, CDR2 SASEGT. The CDR3 sequence: CASSEAVLGGAQETQYF. CDR3 nucleotide sequence: TGTGCCAGCAGTGAAGCAGTTTTGGGAGGGGCACAAGAGACCCAGTACTTC.

The genes are TRBV2 and TRBJ1-4; TRBD1 matches at 7 bases. This CDR3 has 12 residues. V lost 5 bases, J lost 8 bases, and 2 bases stayed unmatched. Germline V CDR1 and CDR2: SNHLY, FYNNEI. The CDR3 coding sequence is TGTGCCAGCAGTATACAGGGGGAAAAACTGTTTTTT. This codes for CASSIQGEKLFF.

This clone showed up just a few times. The chain recombines TRBV11-1 with TRBJ2-5; TRBD1 aligns across 10 bases. V lost 11 bases, J lost 5 bases, and 5 bases stayed unmatched. There are 12 residues in the CDR3. From germline, CDR1 is SGHAT and CDR2 FQDESV (reference sequence). CDR3 protein: CASGTGAETQYF. Here the CDR3 DNA reads TGTGCCTCCGGGACAGGGGCGGAGACCCAGTACTTC. The whole variable domain, filled in from reference TRBV11-1 and TRBJ2-5, reads EAEVAQSPRYKITEKSQAVAFWCDPISGHATLYWYRQILGQGPELLVQFQDESVVDDSQLPKDRFSAERLKGVDSTLKIQPAELGDSAMYLCASGTGAETQYFGPGTRLLVL.

This sequence joins TRBV7-2 and TRBJ1-1; tentative D call: TRBD1 (5 bases). V shed 5 bases and J shed 5 bases, with 12 bases lying between them. The CDR3 consists of 13 residues. Germline lookup yields CDR1 SGHTA and CDR2 FQGNSA. The CDR3 DNA reads TGTGCCAGCAGCCCAGCAGGGAATACTGAAGCTTTCTTT. Residues: CASSPAGNTEAFF. The full variable domain, rest sourced from reference TRBV7-2 and TRBJ1-1, is GAGVSQSPSNKVTEKGKDVELRCDPISGHTALYWYRQSLGQGLEFLIYFQGNSAPDKSGLPSDRFSAERTGGSVSTLTIQRTQQEDSAVYLCASSPAGNTEAFFGQGTRLTVV.

This clone occurred a few times. V usage is TRBV5-1 and J usage is TRBJ2-7, with D unresolved. Trimming removed 2 bases at V and 0 bases at J, with 15 bases between. The CDR3 spans 16 residues. Looked up from germline, CDR1 is SGHRS and CDR2 is YFSETQ. The chain's CDR3 is CASSFYLALSSYEQYF. Here the CDR3 DNA reads TGCGCCAGCAGCTTCTATTTAGCCTTAAGCTCCTACGAGCAGTACTTC.

The rearrangement joins TRBV30 to TRBJ2-1, with a possible D match to TRBD1 (6 bases). Per the germline V gene, CDR1 is GTSNPN and CDR2 is SVGIG (reference sequence). The V end lost 0 bases, the J end lost 5 bases, and 11 bases lay between the germline ends. This CDR3 has 14 amino acids. CDR3 in amino acids: CAWSVQGGDNEQFF. In DNA, the CDR3 is TGTGCCTGGAGTGTACAAGGGGGAGACAATGAGCAGTTCTTC.

This clone has only a few counts. This chain joins TRBV19 and TRBJ2-2; 12 positions match TRBD2. V lost 7 bases, J lost 8 bases, and 5 bases stayed unmatched. This CDR3 has 14 amino acids. Germline V CDR1 and CDR2: LNHDA, SQIVND (reference sequence). CDR3 in amino acids: CASTILAGGGELFF. The CDR3 nucleotides read TGTGCCAGTACCATACTAGCGGGAGGAGGGGAGCTGTTTTTT.

The V gene is TRBV30, the J gene TRBJ2-1, with 8 bases matching TRBD2. V shed 0 bases and J 2 bases; nucleotides not matched to a gene: 3. The germline V gene has CDR1 GTSNPN and CDR2 SVGIG (reference sequence). The CDR3 has 15 residues. The CDR3 sequence: CAWSVTSGAYNEQFF. The DNA for the CDR3 is TGTGCCTGGAGTGTCACTAGCGGAGCCTACAATGAGCAGTTCTTC. Filled out from reference TRBV30 and TRBJ2-1, the complete variable domain reads SQTIHQWPATLVQPVGSPLSLECTVEGTSNPNLYWYRQAAGRGLQLLFYSVGIGQISSEVPQNLSASRPQDRQFILSSKKLLLSDSGFYLCAWSVTSGAYNEQFFGPGTRLTVL.

V gene TRBV19 combines with J gene TRBJ2-1; a weak D match, TRBD1 (6 bases). This CDR3 contains 15 residues. V was pared by 0 bases and J by 4 bases, with 10 bases between. Germline CDR1 is LNHDA and CDR2 is SQIVND (reference sequence). The CDR3 loop is CASSIEGAPYNEQFF. The CDR3 coding sequence is TGTGCCAGTAGTATAGAGGGGGCCCCGTACAATGAGCAGTTCTTC.

In this sample, this clone turned up once. The rearrangement links TRBV7-8 to TRBJ2-3; D is unresolved. This CDR3 contains 15 residues. Germline CDR1 SGHVS, CDR2 FQNEAQ. Between the trimmed V and J ends, which lost 5 bases and 3 bases, there was a span of 15 bases. CDR3 loop: CASSLGSLWTDTQYF. CDR3 sequence (DNA): TGTGCCAGCAGCCTCGGTTCCCTCTGGACAGATACGCAGTATTTT. Full variable domain (outside the CDR3, taken from reference TRBV7-8 and TRBJ2-3): GAGVSQSPRYKVAKRGQDVALRCDPISGHVSLFWYQQALGQGPEFLTYFQNEAQLDKSGLPSDRFFAERPEGSVSTLKIQRTQQEDSAVYLCASSLGSLWTDTQYFGPGTRLTVL.